The clone carrying this T cell receptor (beta chain) was observed a handful of times. Its target is not known. The data were taken from a study of vaccination and CD4 T cells after COVID-19. Treatment defined: approximately 9-day PBMC culture with coronavirus spike peptide pools or control peptides (ViraFEST assay). The CDR3 spans 16 residues. Looked up from germline, CDR1 is SEHNR and CDR2 is FQNEAQ (reference sequence). V was trimmed by 3 bases and J by 6 bases, leaving 20 bases between them. Sequenced with the Oncomine TCR Beta short-read assay was DNA taken from cultured CD4+ T cells. TCRdb analysed the PCR reads with MiXCR anew, one entry per CDR3 protein. The sample yields about 21,000 distinct CDR3 sequences, 40% to 65% seen once.

Sequencing was performed on CD4+ T cells from blood, cultured in vitro. The chain is built from TRBV7-9 and TRBJ1-2, with D maybe TRBD1 (5 bases). The sequence came from a human donor who had recovered from COVID-19. The CDR3 protein is CASSLQGGGAPDGYTF. The CDR3 nucleotides are TGTGCCAGCAGCTTGCAGGGAGGCGGAGCACCAGATGGCTACACCTTC.